The clone carrying this T cell receptor beta chain was observed a single time. Assay used: immunoSEQ multiplex PCR; TCRdb lists only in-frame clones, some missing. The table records fewer than 15,000 clones, about 75% of them present only once. These data belong to a study of sequential checkpoint blockade in melanoma. Germline-derived CDR1 and CDR2 are LGHNA and YSLEER. CDR3 size: 16 residues. V was trimmed by 1 base and J by 9 bases, leaving 19 bases between them. As to treatment: randomized to nivolumab then ipilimumab (arm A) or the reverse (arm B). Sorted cells were live CD3+CD8+, lacking CD19 and CD56, from PBMCs.

Material: CD8+ T cells sorted from blood (inferred from file names), obtained from a patient given nivolumab and ipilimumab in sequence. The V call is TRBV4-3, the J call TRBJ2-1; no firm D call. This TCR derives from a human donor with melanoma. CDR3 amino acids: CASSQVAQVGNSEQFF. The CDR3 bases are TGCGCCAGCAGCCAAGTGGCGCAGGTAGGAAACAGTGAGCAGTTCTTC.